A selection of T cell receptor beta chains follows, all from one sample in a study of T cell responses to AZD1222 COVID-19 vaccine. The table came from immunoSEQ multiplex PCR; TCRdb's copy has only in-frame clones and leaves some out. Here the sample spans about 86,000 clones, about 78% being singletons. The sequencing here drew on peripheral blood, taken on day 0 of AZD1222 vaccination. The receptor set was obtained from an adult in good health. Both conserved end residues are trimmed from each CDR3. Size values are once, few and many counts, or a class for expanded clones, and some rows have none.

TRBJ2-6 | TRBV2 | - | ASSQPGGRSGANVLT
TRBJ2-1 | TRBV14 | - | ASSQALSYNEQF
TRBJ2-7 | TRBV7-2 | - | ASSRGGTGVSYEQY
TRBJ2-7 | TRBV19 | - | ASSIRTQGYEQY
TRBJ2-5 | TRBV15 | - | ATSRARVAGGGETQY
TRBJ2-3 | TRBV7-9 | - | ASNPSRGRATDTQY
TRBJ1-2 | TRBV5-5 | - | ASSLSQSKSSPSSGYT
TRBJ2-1 | TRBV19 | - | ASSIVLRNNEQF
TRBJ1-2 | TRBV5-1 | - | ASSKDRGGGYT
TRBJ2-7 | TRBV10-2 | - | ASSERGLAGGKYEQY
TRBJ2-1 | TRBV7-2 | once | ASSLGRGSSYNEQF
TRBJ1-6 | TRBV18 | - | ASSPQAIQGAFNSPLH
TRBJ1-2 | TRBV27 | - | ASSVRSHPTPHGYT
TRBJ2-7 | TRBV10-3 | few | AIRSNREPYEQY
TRBJ2-1 | TRBV7-9 | - | ASSLDREFYNEQF
TRBJ2-1 | TRBV19 | - | ASSISGTSARLEQF
TRBJ2-2 | TRBV7-8 | - | ASGTGLAGANTGELF
TRBJ2-5 | TRBV11-2 | - | ASRPRTGGFETQY
TRBJ1-1 | TRBV6-6 | - | ASSYSTGAMNTEAF
TRBJ1-1 | TRBV28 | - | ASSLVGGSTEAF
TRBJ2-1 | TRBV15 | few | ATSRDLTGVNNEQF
TRBJ1-2 | TRBV7-2 | - | ASSFPPVGNYGYT
TRBJ2-2 | TRBV4-2 | - | ASSQDDPGELF
TRBJ2-7 | TRBV7-8 | - | ASSGNEQY
TRBJ1-2 | TRBV15 | - | ATSRDGVNYGYT
TRBJ2-1 | TRBV6-2/TRBV6-3 | few | ASSYPLAVYNEQF
TRBJ2-3 | TRBV5-1 | few | ASSSSGERGTQY
TRBJ2-3 | TRBV19 | - | ASRTLAGGAADTQY
TRBJ1-5 | TRBV7-9 | few | ASSPGTASNQPQH
TRBJ1-5 | TRBV7-6 | - | ASSLRLAANSNQPQH
TRBJ2-7 | TRBV15 | - | ATSRDPYAYEQY
TRBJ2-1 | TRBV5-4 | - | ASSLGGSGSYNEQF
TRBJ2-5 | TRBV19 | large | ASSIGGRAGETQY
TRBJ1-1 | TRBV10-3 | - | AISERVTDTEAF
TRBJ2-7 | TRBV2 | - | ASNGQGADEQY
TRBJ1-1 | TRBV27 | - | ASSRLDTWNTEAF
TRBJ2-7 | TRBV9 | - | ASSPRTYSYEQY
TRBJ1-2 | TRBV21-1 | - | ASSKAQGRNIYGYT
TRBJ1-5 | TRBV10-3 | - | AISGEGVLNQPQH
TRBJ1-1 | TRBV12-3/TRBV12-4 | - | ASSPGNKAAF
TRBJ1-6 | TRBV7-2 | - | ASSDRQDRVPRSPLH
TRBJ2-2 | TRBV12-3/TRBV12-4 | once | ASSLEGTGELF
TRBJ2-7 | TRBV12-3/TRBV12-4 | - | ASSFQGPTAQY
TRBJ2-7 | TRBV21-1 | many | ASSGREARSYEQY
TRBJ2-7 | TRBV7-8 | - | ASSLGPGYEQY
TRBJ1-5 | TRBV28 | few | ASSLWFGQPQH